The sequence of this TCR beta chain was determined in a study of blood T cell repertoires in COVID-19. Per the germline V gene, CDR1 is LGHDT and CDR2 is YNNKEL (reference sequence). V lost 4 bases, J lost 0 bases, and 17 bases stayed unmatched. The CDR3 runs 19 residues. Original handling: By means of reference gene primer amplification, nucleated cell counts were estimated. The method was immunoSEQ multiplex PCR; TCRdb's version includes in-frame clones alone and lacks a portion of them. The V and J calls and clone size come from that table; D and trimming were worked out from the DNA. The repertoire holds 200,000 or so clones, with around 85% as singletons.

The TCR originated in a man in his 70s with active or convalescent COVID-19. The sequenced material came from peripheral blood. The chain is built from TRBV3-1 (or the pseudogene TRBV3-2) and TRBJ2-7, with TRBD2 matching 8 bases. The CDR3 DNA follows: TGTGCCAGCAGCCTCTTCCGGGGGGGCGTCAGATCGAACTCCTACGAGCAGTACTTC. This translates into CASSLFRGGVRSNSYEQYF.